These 18 T cell receptor beta chains originate from one sample sequenced in a study of blood T cell repertoires in COVID-19. Here immunoSEQ multiplex PCR was the method, and the copy in TCRdb shows in-frame clones only, minus some. The profile shows around 400,000 clones, about 89% of them singletons. The sample consisted of peripheral blood. The receptors originated from a woman aged 60-70 years with COVID-19, enrolled during active disease.

The chain is built from TRBV2 and TRBJ1-1; D uncertain. CDR3 length: 13 residues. Germline loops: CDR1 SNHLY, CDR2 FYNNEI. V lost 3 bases and J 4 bases, leaving 9 bases between the germline ends. CDR3 amino acids: CASSDYPGTEAFF. The CDR3 region has the DNA TGTGCCAGCAGTGATTACCCCGGCACTGAAGCTTTCTTT.

The chain uses TRBV18 and TRBJ1-2; a weak D match, TRBD1 (5 bases). Looked up from germline, CDR1 is KGHSH and CDR2 is LQKENI. V was trimmed by 3 bases and J by 6 bases, leaving 14 bases between them. This CDR3 has 14 amino acids. In DNA, the CDR3 is TGTGCCAGCTCACCGGACACTCGGAGCCATGGCTACACCTTC. It is translated as CASSPDTRSHGYTF. The full variable domain, rest sourced from reference TRBV18 and TRBJ1-2, is NAGVMQNPRHLVRRRGQEARLRCSPMKGHSHVYWYRQLPEEGLKFMVYLQKENIIDESGMPKERFSAEFPKEGPSILRIQQVVRGDSAAYFCASSPDTRSHGYTFGSGTRLTVV.

The CDR3, as DNA: TGTGCCAGCAGCCAAGTTAGGACAGGGACTTCTGACTATGGCTACACCTTC. This sequence encodes CASSQVRTGTSDYGYTF. The genes are TRBV3-1 (or the pseudogene TRBV3-2) and TRBJ1-2, with 8 bases aligning to TRBD1. Trimming at V came to 1 base and at J to 3 bases, leaving 10 bases not matched to a gene. CDR1 is LGHDT, CDR2 YNNKEL, per germline (reference sequence). This CDR3 contains 17 residues.

On this clone itself: The sample contains more than one DNA sequence encoding this CDR3. The chain carries TRBV2 and TRBJ1-1; 7 nucleotides line up with TRBD1. The CDR3 totals 14 residues. Germline CDR1 and CDR2: SNHLY and FYNNEI. J lost 1 base, V lost 5 bases, and 4 bases had no gene match. The CDR3 bases are TGTGCCAGCAGTAGGCAGGGGGGGAACACTGAAGCTTTCTTT. Amino acid sequence: CASSRQGGNTEAFF.

The CDR3 DNA reads as TGTGCCAGCAGCTCAAGTTACGGTGAAGCTTTCTTT. Protein product: CASSSSYGEAFF. V gene TRBV3-1 (or the pseudogene TRBV3-2) combines with J gene TRBJ1-1, with no clear D. V was shortened by 5 bases and J by 7 bases, with 11 bases between the two germline ends. CDR1 and CDR2 from the germline V gene are LGHDT and YNNKEL (reference sequence). The CDR3 contains 12 residues.

The sample holds one count of this clone. The rearrangement links TRBV18 to TRBJ1-6, with D perhaps TRBD1 (5 bases). CDR1 and CDR2 from the germline V gene are KGHSH and LQKENI. The CDR3 consists of 15 residues. V was shortened by 4 bases and J by 7 bases, with 14 bases between the two germline ends. The CDR3 DNA sequence: TGTGCCAGCTCACGAAGTGTCGGGGGGAATTCACCCCTCCACTTT. This translates into CASSRSVGGNSPLHF.

This chain links TRBV9 with TRBJ2-1, with 9 bases lining up with TRBD1. The junction had 5 bases not matched to a gene; V was cut back by 3 bases and J by 4 bases. Germline CDR1 and CDR2: SGDLS and YYNGEE. The CDR3 has 15 residues. The CDR3 sequence is CASSGTGGRYNEQFF. The DNA for the CDR3 is TGTGCCAGCAGCGGAACAGGGGGCCGGTACAATGAGCAGTTCTTC.

The chain links TRBV6-6 to TRBJ2-6; D is unclear. Per germline, CDR1 MNHNY and CDR2 SVGAGI (reference sequence). V shed 2 bases and J shed 0 bases, with 5 bases lying between them. This CDR3 has 15 amino acids. CDR3 sequence (DNA): TGTGCCAGCAGTTACAGGAGCTCTGGGGCCAACGTCCTGACTTTC. It is translated as CASSYRSSGANVLTF.

CDR3: CASSLDGNYGYTF. The DNA for the CDR3 is TGTGCCAGCAGCCTAGACGGTAACTATGGCTACACCTTC. This sequence joins TRBV3-1 (or the pseudogene TRBV3-2) and TRBJ1-2, with unresolved D. CDR1 is LGHDT and CDR2 is YNNKEL in the germline V gene (reference sequence). V lost 4 bases and J 1 base, leaving 7 bases between the germline ends. The CDR3 spans 13 residues.

V and J are TRBV5-1 and TRBJ2-3; D gene unclear. Trimming removed 0 bases at V and 4 bases at J, with 12 bases between. The CDR3 sequence is 15 residues long. CDR1 is SGHRS, CDR2 YFSETQ, per germline. CDR3 nucleotides: TGCGCCAGCAGCTTGGCACAGCTAAAGGCAGATACGCAGTATTTT. This sequence encodes CASSLAQLKADTQYF.

CDR3 nucleotides: TGTGCCAGCAGCTTAGACAGCTCCTATAATTCACCCCTCCACTTT. Translation: CASSLDSSYNSPLHF. V and J are TRBV11-3 and TRBJ1-6, with unresolved D. V gave up 0 bases and J gave up 0 bases, with 3 bases separating them. CDR3 length: 15 amino acids. Looked up from germline, CDR1 is SGHNT and CDR2 is YENEEA. The full variable domain, its missing parts supplied by reference TRBV11-3 and TRBJ1-6, is EAGVVQSPRYKIIEKKQPVAFWCNPISGHNTLYWYLQNLGQGPELLIRYENEEAVDDSQLPKDRFSAERLKGVDSTLKIQPAELGDSAVYLCASSLDSSYNSPLHFGNGTRLTVT.

The rearrangement joins TRBV19 to TRBJ1-1, with TRBD1 identical over 10 bases. The germline V gene has CDR1 LNHDA and CDR2 SQIVND (reference sequence). V lost 9 bases, J lost 5 bases, and 12 bases stayed unmatched. The CDR3 is 15 residues long. This CDR3 reads CASQRADRGRTEAFF. The CDR3 region has the DNA TGTGCCAGCCAAAGGGCGGACAGGGGGAGGACTGAAGCTTTCTTT.

The chain combines TRBV3-1 (or the pseudogene TRBV3-2) with TRBJ2-7; 9 positions match TRBD1. Germline CDR1 LGHDT, CDR2 YNNKEL (reference sequence). The junction had 13 bases not matched to a gene; V was cut back by 4 bases and J by 3 bases. The CDR3 has 17 residues. The CDR3 DNA follows: TGTGCCAGCAGCCCCCAAGCCACTCGGGGACAGGGCTACGAGCAGTACTTC. Amino acid sequence: CASSPQATRGQGYEQYF.

The V and J genes are TRBV4-2 and TRBJ1-2; TRBD1 matches at 9 bases. The CDR3 has 15 residues. The V gene's germline CDR1 is LGHNA and CDR2 YNFKEQ. The V and J ends lost 5 bases and 3 bases, in that order; junction bases with no gene match: 7. The CDR3 DNA follows: TGTGCCAGCAGCTTCGGACAGGGGTTCTACTATGGCTACACCTTC. Translating it yields CASSFGQGFYYGYTF.

CDR3 loop: CASSLDGTVLSRELFF. The CDR3 DNA is TGTGCCAGCAGCTTGGATGGGACAGTTCTTTCCCGGGAGCTGTTTTTT. V and J are TRBV5-6 and TRBJ2-2, with TRBD1 identical over 7 bases. J was trimmed by 9 bases and V by 0 bases; bases with no gene match: 11. CDR3 length equals 16 residues. Germline CDR1 is SGHDT and CDR2 is YYEEEE.

The chain recombines TRBV20-1 with TRBJ1-5; possibly TRBD1 for D (6 bases). The germline gives CDR1 DFQATT, CDR2 SNEGSKA (reference sequence). CDR3 length: 11 residues. For the CDR3, the DNA is TGCAGCGCCAAGGACCACAGGGCCCAGCATTTT. This sequence encodes CSAKDHRAQHF.

The rearrangement uses TRBV28 and TRBJ1-6, with a possible D match to TRBD1 (6 bases). Trimming left V 4 bases short and J 10 bases short, with 14 bases between. The germline V gene has CDR1 MDHEN and CDR2 SYDVKM. This CDR3 region has 14 residues. DNA for the CDR3: TGTGCCAGCAGTTCCCTCAGGGGATCGTCACCCCTCCACTTT. Encoded protein: CASSSLRGSSPLHF.

This clone was counted a few times. The genes are TRBV11-1 and TRBJ2-2, with TRBD2 matching over 9 bases. The CDR3 covers 15 residues. The germline V gene has CDR1 SGHAT and CDR2 FQDESV (reference sequence). Unmatched junction bases numbered 1, after V lost 4 bases and J lost 1 base. CDR3 residues: CASSSAGGNTGELFF. The CDR3 DNA sequence: TGTGCCAGCAGCTCAGCGGGGGGGAACACCGGGGAGCTGTTTTTT. The variable domain in full, with the rest retrieved from reference TRBV11-1 and TRBJ2-2, is EAEVAQSPRYKITEKSQAVAFWCDPISGHATLYWYRQILGQGPELLVQFQDESVVDDSQLPKDRFSAERLKGVDSTLKIQPAELGDSAMYLCASSSAGGNTGELFFGEGSRLTVL.